These 8 T cell receptor beta chains were sequenced from one sample in a study of T cells in Graves' hyperthyroidism and ophthalmopathy. Amplified TCR beta CDR3 regions came from RNA transcripts. The HTBI set primed first-round TCR CDR3 RT-PCR. One entry per CDR3 protein results from TCRdb running MiXCR on the multiplex PCR reads. In the table there are hundreds of thousands of distinct CDR3 sequences, about 38% of which are singletons. The source material was blood. These receptors were collected from a man younger than 30 with Graves' hyperthyroidism.

A few counts support this clonotype. The chain is built from TRBV4-2 and TRBJ2-7; D is ambiguous. The CDR3 sequence is 14 residues long. Germline-derived CDR1 and CDR2 are LGHNA and YNFKEQ. Trimming shortened V by 0 bases and J by 6 bases, and 12 bases separated the two germline ends. The CDR3 spells CASSQDPSGGEQYF. The CDR3 DNA is TGTGCCAGCAGCCAAGACCCCTCTGGTGGCGAGCAGTACTTC.

This sequence joins TRBV25-1 and TRBJ2-7, with D perhaps TRBD2 (6 bases). Germline CDR1 is MGHDK and CDR2 is SYGVNS. This CDR3 is built from 16 residues. V shed 2 bases and J shed 0 bases, with 14 bases lying between them. In nucleotides, the CDR3 is TGTGCCAGCAGTGAAGGGTCAGGACTAAACTCCTACGAGCAGTACTTC. Its translation: CASSEGSGLNSYEQYF.

The chain combines TRBV5-1 with TRBJ1-6; a possible D gene is TRBD1 (5 bases). V was trimmed by 4 bases and J by 7 bases, leaving 15 bases between them. From germline, CDR1 is SGHRS and CDR2 YFSETQ. The CDR3 loop spans 15 amino acids. The CDR3 DNA reads TGCGCCAGCAGCGGCGGGACGAGTTCGAATTCACCCCTCCACTTT. Translated, it gives CASSGGTSSNSPLHF. Combining the CDR3 with reference TRBV5-1 and TRBJ1-6 gives the whole variable domain KAGVTQTPRYLIKTRGQQVTLSCSPISGHRSVSWYQQTPGQGLQFLFEYFSETQRNKGNFPGRFSGRQFSNSRSEMNVSTLELGDSALYLCASSGGTSSNSPLHFGNGTRLTVT.

V gene TRBV6-1 combines with J gene TRBJ1-5; 7 nucleotides match TRBD1. The CDR3 covers 14 residues. With V trimmed by 6 bases and J by 6 bases, 8 bases remained unmatched. Per the germline V gene, CDR1 is MNHNS and CDR2 is SASEGT. CDR3 coding DNA: TGTGCCAGCAGACATACTTCAGGGGGTCAGCCCCAGCATTTT. It translates to CASRHTSGGQPQHF.

The chain is built from TRBV14 and TRBJ1-1; D may be TRBD1 (5 bases). Germline CDR1 and CDR2: SGHDN and FVKESK. V was shortened by 3 bases and J by 6 bases, with 8 bases between the two germline ends. The CDR3 is 12 amino acids. CDR3 sequence reads: CASSQRQSEAFF. The CDR3 bases are TGTGCCAGCAGCCAGCGACAGTCTGAAGCTTTCTTT.

A few counts support this clonotype. The J gene is TRBJ1-2, the V gene TRBV19; possibly TRBD1 for D (5 bases). V was cut by 6 bases and J by 8 bases, with 25 bases left in between. The CDR3 covers 16 residues. Per the germline V gene, CDR1 is LNHDA and CDR2 is SQIVND (reference sequence). This chain's CDR3 is CASSFSLRQSLGGYTF. As DNA, the CDR3 is TGTGCCAGTAGCTTCTCCCTTCGACAGTCCCTGGGGGGCTACACCTTC.

This clonotype was detected only a few times. V gene TRBV29-1 combines with J gene TRBJ2-1; TRBD2 is a possible D gene (6 bases). The CDR3 has 13 residues. Germline assignment: CDR1 SQVTM and CDR2 ANQGSEA. The V end was cut by 4 bases, the J end by 6 bases, with 13 bases between. Here the CDR3 DNA reads TGCAGCGTTGTCGGGAGACGCAGCAATGAGCAGTTCTTC. Its protein product is CSVVGRRSNEQFF.

This clonotype was counted ten times or more. The V gene is TRBV19, the J gene TRBJ1-5; maybe TRBD1 (5 bases). Germline assignment: CDR1 LNHDA and CDR2 SQIVND (reference sequence). Trimming left V 5 bases short and J 6 bases short, with 17 bases between. The CDR3 consists of 15 residues. CDR3 loop: CASSEGFTRSQPQHF. The CDR3 region has the DNA TGTGCCAGTAGTGAGGGGTTCACTCGGAGTCAGCCCCAGCATTTT.